Shown below are 19 T cell receptor beta chains from a single sample sequenced in a study of technical replicates of blood from several donors. Assay: immunoSEQ multiplex PCR; the TCRdb copy retains only in-frame clones and omits some. In the table there are about 80,000 clones, more than 85% of which are singletons. Sequenced: T cells isolated from PBMCs. These receptors were taken from a human donor in good health.

This clone was counted once. V gene TRBV6-1 combines with J gene TRBJ2-3; D is unclear. The length of the CDR3 is 13 residues. V lost 2 bases and J 6 bases, leaving 9 bases between the germline ends. Germline loops: CDR1 MNHNS, CDR2 SASEGT. This CDR3 is CASSEIRRDTQYF. CDR3 DNA: TGTGCCAGCAGTGAAATCCGCAGGGATACGCAGTATTTT.

The V call is TRBV6-1, the J call TRBJ1-5; 7 bases fit TRBD1. J lost 1 base, V lost 10 bases, and 4 bases had no gene match. CDR1 and CDR2 (germline): MNHNS, SASEGT. The CDR3 spans 13 residues. CDR3 region: CATATGSNQPQHF. CDR3 DNA sequence: TGTGCCACCGCGACAGGGAGCAATCAGCCCCAGCATTTT.

The rearrangement joins TRBV6-5 to TRBJ2-7, with D unclear. Trimming took 2 bases from V and 3 from J, leaving 8 bases between them. The CDR3 has 13 residues. In germline, CDR1 is MNHEY, CDR2 SVGAGI. The CDR3 nucleotides read TGTGCCAGCAGTTACGGTCAGAACTACGAGCAGTACTTC. Translated: CASSYGQNYEQYF.

V and J are TRBV29-1 and TRBJ2-7, with a possible D match to TRBD2 (6 bases). Trimming cost V 4 bases and J 0 bases, with 16 bases left between them. Germline-derived CDR1 and CDR2 are SQVTM and ANQGSEA. This CDR3 spans 15 amino acids. CDR3 in DNA: TGCAGCGTTGGGGGAGGCCGCGGGCCCTCCTACGAGCAGTACTTC. It specifies CSVGGGRGPSYEQYF.

This rearrangement joins TRBV15 to TRBJ1-3; D is unclear. The CDR3 contains 16 residues. V was pared by 1 base and J by 4 bases, with 14 bases between. Germline V gives CDR1 LNHNV, CDR2 YYDKDF (reference sequence). The chain's CDR3 is CATSRARTSSGNTIYF. CDR3 DNA: TGTGCCACCAGCAGAGCTCGCACAAGTTCAGGAAACACCATATATTTT. The full variable domain, its missing parts supplied by reference TRBV15 and TRBJ1-3, is DAMVIQNPRYQVTQFGKPVTLSCSQTLNHNVMYWYQQKSSQAPKLLFHYYDKDFNNEADTPDNFQSRRPNTSFCFLDIRSPGLGDTAMYLCATSRARTSSGNTIYFGEGSWLTVV.

The chain combines TRBV5-4 with TRBJ2-5; D not resolved. The ends were cut back, 1 base at V and 5 bases at J, with 15 bases in the middle. The CDR3 is made up of 15 amino acids. CDR1 and CDR2 from the germline V gene are SGHNT and YYREEE (reference sequence). CDR3 nucleotide sequence: TGTGCCAGCAGCTTGCTGGGCAGTTCATGGGAGACCCAGTACTTC. Amino acid sequence: CASSLLGSSWETQYF.

The V call is TRBV5-1, the J call TRBJ2-2; D possibly corresponds to TRBD2 (5 bases). In germline, CDR1 is SGHRS, CDR2 YFSETQ. The CDR3 extends over 14 amino acids. The ends were cut back, 0 bases at V and 6 bases at J, with 9 bases in the middle. CDR3 coding DNA: TGCGCCAGCAGCTTGGCCGGAGGTGCCGGGGAGCTGTTTTTT. Its translation is CASSLAGGAGELFF.

This chain connects TRBV27 to TRBJ1-2, with 11 bases lining up with TRBD1. Trimming at V came to 7 bases and at J to 2 bases, leaving 6 bases not matched to a gene. Per germline, CDR1 MNHEY and CDR2 SMNVEV (reference sequence). This CDR3 has 15 amino acids. Written as DNA, the CDR3 is TGTGCCAGCACGTTTAGGACAGGGGGCAACTATGGCTACACCTTC. This translates into CASTFRTGGNYGYTF.

V gene TRBV2 combines with J gene TRBJ1-5, with D unclear. The germline V gene encodes CDR1 SNHLY and CDR2 FYNNEI. The CDR3 spans 14 residues. V lost 3 bases and J lost 1, with 7 bases in between. In DNA form, the CDR3 reads TGTGCCAGCAGTGACGAGGGAAGCAATCAGCCCCAGCATTTT. Amino acids: CASSDEGSNQPQHF. Drawing the rest from reference TRBV2 and TRBJ1-5, the complete variable domain is EPEVTQTPSHQVTQMGQEVILRCVPISNHLYFYWYRQILGQKVEFLVSFYNNEISEKSEIFDDQFSVERPDGSNFTLKIRSTKLEDSAMYFCASSDEGSNQPQHFGDGTRLSIL.

The chain couples TRBV28 to TRBJ2-1; 8 bases agree with TRBD2. CDR1 and CDR2 (germline): MDHEN, SYDVKM. The ends lost 7 bases at V and 8 bases at J; junction bases unmatched: 7. The CDR3 is 13 residues long. The CDR3 protein is CASTRASGHEQFF. The CDR3 bases are TGTGCCAGCACTCGGGCTAGCGGGCATGAGCAGTTCTTC.

This chain links TRBV7-9 with TRBJ2-2; a possible D gene is TRBD1 (5 bases). Trimming removed 5 bases from V and 3 bases from J, with 16 bases in between. The V gene's germline CDR1 is SEHNR and CDR2 FQNEAQ (reference sequence). CDR3 length equals 16 residues. The CDR3 sequence: CASSRDMGRDTGELFF. CDR3 sequence (DNA): TGTGCCAGCAGCCGAGACATGGGCAGGGACACCGGGGAGCTGTTTTTT.

In DNA form, the CDR3 reads TGCGCCAGCAGCTTTGGACTAGTCAATGAGCAGTTCTTC. It specifies CASSFGLVNEQFF. The chain is built from TRBV5-1 and TRBJ2-1, with 7 positions matching TRBD2. Germline V gene lookup returns CDR1 SGHRS and CDR2 YFSETQ. The CDR3 totals 13 residues. V gave up 2 bases and J gave up 6 bases; unmatched junction bases: 2.

This chain's CDR3 is CASSFPWSPGELFF. The CDR3 DNA reads as TGTGCCAGCAGCTTCCCATGGAGTCCCGGGGAGCTGTTTTTT. This chain uses TRBV7-9 with TRBJ2-2; unclear D gene. Trimming cost V 3 bases and J 6 bases, with 11 bases left between them. This CDR3 has 14 residues. Germline CDR1 reads SEHNR; CDR2 reads FQNEAQ (reference sequence). Combining the CDR3 with reference TRBV7-9 and TRBJ2-2 gives the whole variable domain DTGVSQNPRHKITKRGQNVTFRCDPISEHNRLYWYRQTLGQGPEFLTYFQNEAQLEKSRLLSDRFSAERPKGSFSTLEIQRTEQGDSAMYLCASSFPWSPGELFFGEGSRLTVL.

The chain carries TRBV15 and TRBJ1-2, with 9 nucleotides matching TRBD1. CDR3 size: 17 residues. V lost 2 bases to trimming and J lost 4 bases; unmatched junction nucleotides: 11. Germline CDR1 LNHNV, CDR2 YYDKDF (reference sequence). The CDR3 DNA is TGTGCCACCAGCAGAAAATATTCTCCGGGACAGGGCTATGGCTACACCTTC. It translates to CATSRKYSPGQGYGYTF.

The chain is built from TRBV27 and TRBJ2-3; 10 bases align to TRBD2. Germline V CDR1 and CDR2: MNHEY, SMNVEV (reference sequence). CDR3 length: 13 residues. With V trimmed by 7 bases and J by 4 bases, 2 bases remained unmatched. CDR3 sequence: CASTSGGADTQYF. The CDR3 DNA reads as TGTGCCAGCACCAGCGGGGGGGCAGATACGCAGTATTTT.

The chain recombines TRBV28 with TRBJ2-1; 12 bases line up with TRBD2. CDR1 MDHEN and CDR2 SYDVKM come from the germline V gene. J gave up 9 bases and V 6 bases, and 18 bases lay outside the gene matches. CDR3 length: 18 amino acids. Written as DNA, the CDR3 is TGTGCCAGCAGCCTATCTAGCGGGAGGGCCTTAAGGGTTATTGAGCAGTTCTTC. As protein: CASSLSSGRALRVIEQFF.

This chain links TRBV9 with TRBJ2-7; D may be TRBD1 (8 bases). This CDR3 has 16 amino acids. The V end lost 0 bases, the J end lost 3 bases, and 16 bases lay between the germline ends. In germline, CDR1 is SGDLS, CDR2 YYNGEE. The CDR3 protein is CASSVGTGGGSYEQYF. CDR3 DNA: TGTGCCAGCAGCGTAGGTACAGGGGGGGGTAGCTACGAGCAGTACTTC. The whole variable domain, filled in from reference TRBV9 and TRBJ2-7, reads DSGVTQTPKHLITATGQRVTLRCSPRSGDLSVYWYQQSLDQGLQFLIQYYNGEERAKGNILERFSAQQFPDLHSELNLSSLELGDSALYFCASSVGTGGGSYEQYFGPGTRLTVT.

The V and J genes are TRBV27 and TRBJ2-3, with D possibly matching TRBD1 (6 bases). V lost 6 bases and J lost 2, with 9 bases in between. Germline CDR1 MNHEY, CDR2 SMNVEV (reference sequence). There are 13 residues in the CDR3. In nucleotides, the CDR3 is TGTGCCAGCAGGGACAGCCTCACAGATACGCAGTATTTT. This translates into CASRDSLTDTQYF.

The genes are TRBV5-4 and TRBJ2-3; D may be TRBD1 (5 bases). The CDR3 runs to 15 residues. Germline V gene data show CDR1 as SGHNT and CDR2 as YYREEE (reference sequence). V gave up 0 bases and J gave up 3 bases, with 11 bases separating them. The CDR3 spells CASSLDQGSTDTQYF. In nucleotides, the CDR3 is TGTGCCAGCAGCTTGGACCAGGGTTCTACAGATACGCAGTATTTT. The full variable domain, in which reference TRBV5-4 and TRBJ2-3 provide the parts outside the CDR3, is ETGVTQSPTHLIKTRGQQVTLRCSSQSGHNTVSWYQQALGQGPQFIFQYYREEENGRGNFPPRFSGLQFPNYSSELNVNALELDDSALYLCASSLDQGSTDTQYFGPGTRLTVL.